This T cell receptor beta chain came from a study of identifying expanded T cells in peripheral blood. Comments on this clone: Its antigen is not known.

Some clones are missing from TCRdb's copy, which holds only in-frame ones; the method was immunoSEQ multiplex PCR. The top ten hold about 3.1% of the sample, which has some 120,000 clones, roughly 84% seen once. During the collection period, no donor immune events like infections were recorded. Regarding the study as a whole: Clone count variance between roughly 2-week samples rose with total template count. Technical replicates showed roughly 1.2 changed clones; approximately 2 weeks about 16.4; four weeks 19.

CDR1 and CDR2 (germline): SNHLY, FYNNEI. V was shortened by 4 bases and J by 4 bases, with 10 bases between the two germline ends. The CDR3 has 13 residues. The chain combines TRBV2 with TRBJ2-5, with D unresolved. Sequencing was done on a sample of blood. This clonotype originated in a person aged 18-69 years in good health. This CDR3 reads CASSVNWRETQYF. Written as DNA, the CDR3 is TGTGCCAGCAGTGTGAACTGGAGAGAGACCCAGTACTTC.